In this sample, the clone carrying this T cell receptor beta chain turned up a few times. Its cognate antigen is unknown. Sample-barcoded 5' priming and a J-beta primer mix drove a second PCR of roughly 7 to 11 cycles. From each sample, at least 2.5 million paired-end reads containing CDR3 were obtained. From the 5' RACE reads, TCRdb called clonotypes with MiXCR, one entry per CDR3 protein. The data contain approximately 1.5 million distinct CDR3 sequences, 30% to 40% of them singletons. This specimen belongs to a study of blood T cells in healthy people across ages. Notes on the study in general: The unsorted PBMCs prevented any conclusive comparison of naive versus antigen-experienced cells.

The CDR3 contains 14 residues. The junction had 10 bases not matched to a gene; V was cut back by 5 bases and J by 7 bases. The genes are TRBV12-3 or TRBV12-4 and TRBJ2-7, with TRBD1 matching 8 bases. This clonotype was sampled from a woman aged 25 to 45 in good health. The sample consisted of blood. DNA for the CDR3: TGTGCCAGCAGTCCCCGGGCTACAGGGGGAGAGCAGTACTTC. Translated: CASSPRATGGEQYF.